These T cell receptor beta chains were read from a single sample in a study of blood T cell repertoires in COVID-19. Assay: immunoSEQ multiplex PCR; the TCRdb copy retains only in-frame clones and omits some. The top ten clones hold around 30% of a sample with about 230,000 clones, over 70% of them seen once. Sequenced input: peripheral blood. These receptors were collected from a man aged 35 to 55 with acute or convalescent COVID-19. The CDR3 runs from the conserved cysteine through the conserved F or W. D genes are given only for firm matches. Not all rows give a size; the values are once, few, many and, for expanded clones, a class.

>NA|TRBJ2-3|TRBV20-1|NA
CSASEDTQYF
TGCAGTGCTAGCGAGGATACGCAGTATTTT
>NA|TRBJ1-3|TRBV5-1|once
CASSLVPGSGTIYF
TGCGCCAGCAGCTTGGTACCGGGGTCAGGCACCATATATTTT
>TRBD1|TRBJ1-2|TRBV28|NA
CASRPGQVYGYTF
TGTGCCAGCAGGCCGGGACAGGTCTATGGCTACACCTTC
>NA|TRBJ1-2|TRBV7-5|few
CVRSSNRTGRNYGYTF
TGTGTCAGAAGCTCCAATAGGACAGGGCGGAACTATGGCTACACCTTC
>NA|TRBJ1-5|TRBV6-5|NA
CASSYSGVRRQPQHF
TGTGCCAGCAGTTACTCCGGGGTCCGCCGGCAGCCCCAGCATTTT
>TRBD2|TRBJ2-5|TRBV12-5|NA
CASGLGLAGPGWETQYF
TGTGCTAGTGGTTTAGGACTAGCGGGCCCCGGTTGGGAGACCCAGTACTTC
>NA|TRBJ1-4|TRBV19|NA
CASTGGEEKLFF
TGTGCCAGTACCGGTGGGGAGGAAAAACTGTTTTTT
>TRBD1|TRBJ2-7|TRBV6-5|NA
CASSRDRSYEQYF
TGTGCCAGCAGTAGGGACAGGTCCTACGAGCAGTACTTC
>NA|TRBJ1-4|TRBV13|NA
CASSSFSSTNEKLFF
TGTGCCAGCAGCTCCTTCAGTTCAACTAATGAAAAACTGTTTTTT
>TRBD1|TRBJ2-7|TRBV5-1|NA
CASSLVTGRDEQYF
TGCGCCAGCAGCTTGGTGACAGGGCGCGACGAGCAGTACTTC
>NA|TRBJ2-1|TRBV29-1|NA
CSGGGQLSYNEQFF
TGCAGCGGGGGGGGACAGCTATCCTACAATGAGCAGTTCTTC
>NA|TRBJ2-1|TRBV20-1|NA
CSARGDNEQFF
TGCAGTGCTAGAGGCGACAATGAGCAGTTCTTC
>NA|TRBJ1-2|TRBV27|NA
CASSSRPLAEFNYGYTF
TGTGCCAGCAGCTCAAGGCCTTTGGCGGAATTTAACTATGGCTACACCTTC
>NA|TRBJ1-4|TRBV30|NA
CAWNRRSNEKLFF
TGTGCCTGGAATCGCAGATCAAATGAAAAACTGTTTTTT
>NA|TRBJ2-1|TRBV12-3/TRBV12-4|NA
CASSLGTYNEQFF
TGTGCCAGCAGTCTCGGGACCTACAATGAGCAGTTCTTC
>TRBD1|TRBJ2-3|TRBV5-1|NA
CASNTGGVSTDTQYF
TGCGCCAGCAACACAGGGGGCGTGAGCACAGATACGCAGTATTTT
>TRBD1|TRBJ2-3|TRBV19|NA
CASSIHPGQGADTQYF
TGTGCCAGTAGTATACACCCGGGACAGGGGGCAGATACGCAGTATTTT
>TRBD2|TRBJ2-1|TRBV18|NA
CASSPGGGASSYNEQFF
TGTGCCAGCTCCCCGGGGGGGGGCGCGTCCTCCTACAATGAGCAGTTCTTC
>NA|TRBJ2-1|TRBV6-1|NA
CASSEQGTTYNEQFF
TGTGCCAGCAGTGAGCAGGGTACTACCTACAATGAGCAGTTCTTC
>NA|TRBJ1-5|TRBV7-2|NA
CASSLKGREQPQHF
TGTGCCAGCAGCTTAAAGGGCAGGGAACAGCCCCAGCATTTT
>TRBD1|TRBJ2-1|TRBV24-1|NA
CATSDSGQGAYNEQFF
TGTGCCACCAGTGATTCCGGACAGGGGGCTTACAATGAGCAGTTCTTC
>NA|TRBJ1-4|TRBV4-3|NA
CASSRKTGRAEAEKLFF
TGCGCCAGCAGCCGAAAGACTGGCAGGGCCGAAGCGGAAAAACTGTTTTTT
>TRBD2|TRBJ2-7|TRBV11-1|once
CASSLGLAGGHEQYF
TGTGCCAGCAGCTTGGGACTAGCGGGAGGGCACGAGCAGTACTTC
>NA|TRBJ1-1|TRBV11-2|NA
CASSLDVQGQRPEAFF
TGTGCCAGCAGCTTAGACGTTCAGGGGCAAAGGCCTGAAGCTTTCTTT
>NA|TRBJ2-1|TRBV7-2|NA
CASSLGGGGGYNEQFF
TGTGCCAGCAGCTTGGGAGGGGGAGGGGGTTACAATGAGCAGTTCTTC
>TRBD2|TRBJ2-3|TRBV11-3|NA
CASSLAGGATDTQYF
TGTGCCAGCAGCTTAGCGGGAGGGGCCACAGATACGCAGTATTTT
>NA|TRBJ1-1|TRBV6-5|NA
CASTNGGANTEAFF
TGTGCCAGCACCAACGGGGGAGCGAACACTGAAGCTTTCTTT
>NA|TRBJ2-7|TRBV5-1|NA
CASRSGQSAYEQYF
TGCGCCAGCAGGTCTGGACAAAGTGCTTACGAGCAGTACTTC